This is a list of T cell receptor beta chains from one sample in a study of OX40 agonist ivuxolimab in advanced cancers. Assay used: immunoSEQ multiplex PCR; TCRdb lists only in-frame clones, some missing. The sample carries roughly 70,000 clones, about 86% recorded once. Sequencing used CD4+ or CD8+ T cells sorted from blood, obtained in a trial of the OX40 agonist ivuxolimab. The source of these receptors is an adult with an advanced solid tumor such as melanoma, head and neck, liver or kidney cancer. Each CDR3 is given with its conserved first and last residue. The order of the fields is CDR3 length, D gene, V gene, J gene, clone size, CDR3 protein, CDR3 DNA. The D gene is left open where the match is weak. Expanded clones get a size class; other rows say once, few or many, or leave the size out.

>15|.|TRBV30|TRBJ2-5|.
CAWGLNLGGRETQYF
TGTGCCTGGGGCCTCAATTTAGGGGGGCGGGAGACCCAGTACTTC
>16|.|TRBV7-9|TRBJ2-1|.
CASSIRGTLSYNEQFF
TGTGCCAGCAGCATCCGCGGGACACTCTCCTACAATGAGCAGTTCTTC
>14|TRBD1|TRBV6-1|TRBJ1-2|.
CASNERDRGSGYTF
TGTGCCAGCAACGAACGGGACAGGGGTTCGGGCTACACCTTC
>13|TRBD1|TRBV7-7|TRBJ2-5|.
CASSLRDRETQYF
TGTGCCAGCAGCTTAAGGGACAGAGAGACCCAGTACTTC
>14|.|TRBV6-1|TRBJ1-4|.
CASSEGQSNEKLFF
TGTGCCAGCAGTGAAGGACAGAGTAATGAAAAACTGTTTTTT
>14|TRBD1|TRBV27|TRBJ2-7|.
CASPTGQGIHEQYF
TGTGCCAGTCCGACGGGACAGGGAATCCACGAGCAGTACTTC
>14|TRBD1|TRBV6-1|TRBJ1-5|.
CASSGTGGDQPQHF
TGTGCCAGCAGTGGGACAGGGGGCGATCAGCCCCAGCATTTT
>14|.|TRBV19|TRBJ2-7|.
CASSIDLGGYEQYF
TGTGCCAGTAGTATAGATCTGGGGGGCTACGAGCAGTACTTC
>15|.|TRBV5-1|TRBJ1-2|.
CASSFGSQGPYGYTF
TGCGCCAGCAGCTTCGGCTCCCAGGGTCCCTATGGCTACACCTTC
>16|.|TRBV14|TRBJ1-6|.
CASSQGGRGGNSPLHF
TGTGCCAGCAGCCAAGGGGGCAGGGGCGGTAATTCACCCCTCCACTTT
>14|.|TRBV11-2|TRBJ2-3|few
CASSLEILSDTQYF
TGTGCCAGCAGCTTAGAGATCCTTTCGGATACGCAGTATTTT
>14|.|TRBV13|TRBJ2-7|.
CASSLSGPSYEQYF
TGTGCCAGCAGCTTATCTGGGCCCTCCTACGAGCAGTACTTC
>16|TRBD2|TRBV11-2|TRBJ2-2|few
CASSLRLAGSAGELFF
TGTGCCAGCAGCCTTCGACTAGCGGGAAGTGCCGGGGAGCTGTTTTTT
>20|.|TRBV9|TRBJ1-2|.
CASSPNPSLGPIGTNYGYTF
TGTGCCAGCAGCCCGAACCCCTCCTTAGGACCGATCGGGACCAACTATGGCTACACCTTC
>13|TRBD2|TRBV4-1|TRBJ2-1|.
CASSPHREAVKVF
TGCGCCAGCAGCCCCCACCGGGAGGCTGTAAAAGTCTTC
>13|.|TRBV7-7|TRBJ2-1|.
CASSLDGNNEQFF
TGTGCCAGCAGCTTAGATGGGAACAATGAGCAGTTCTTC
>14|.|TRBV5-6|TRBJ1-5|.
CASSLYTSNQPQHF
TGTGCCAGCAGCTTGTACACAAGCAATCAGCCCCAGCATTTT
>13|.|TRBV18|TRBJ2-1|.
CASSPNGKDEQFF
TGTGCCAGCTCACCAAACGGGAAGGATGAGCAGTTCTTC
>15|.|TRBV28|TRBJ1-1|.
CASYDASAKNTEAFF
TGTGCCAGCTATGACGCCTCGGCGAAGAACACTGAAGCTTTCTTT
>14|.|TRBV28|TRBJ1-3|once
CASSRQMRGNTIYF
TGTGCCAGCAGCCGACAGATGCGGGGAAACACCATATATTTT
>16|TRBD1|TRBV19|TRBJ2-4|.
CASSPRGQGAKNIQYF
TGTGCCAGTAGTCCCAGAGGACAGGGGGCCAAAAACATTCAGTACTTC
>15|.|TRBV5-5|TRBJ1-6|.
CASSSKGNYNSPLHF
TGTGCCAGCAGCTCCAAGGGGAACTATAATTCACCCCTCCACTTT
>15|.|TRBV25-1|TRBJ2-5|.
CASSESGLRQETQYF
TGTGCCAGCAGTGAATCTGGGTTGCGGCAAGAGACCCAGTACTTC
>13|.|TRBV18|TRBJ2-7|once
CASSPAPGGEQYF
TGTGCCAGCTCACCAGCCCCCGGTGGGGAGCAGTACTTC
>14|TRBD2|TRBV5-1|TRBJ2-5|.
CASSLSGVQETQYF
TGCGCCAGCAGCCTTAGCGGGGTCCAAGAGACCCAGTACTTC
>15|TRBD2|TRBV7-3|TRBJ2-1|.
CASSLTSGPYNEQFF
TGTGCCAGCAGCTTAACTAGCGGGCCCTACAATGAGCAGTTCTTC
>14|.|TRBV27|TRBJ1-4|once
CASSPPGGGEKLFF
TGTGCCAGCAGCCCTCCCGGAGGCGGTGAAAAACTGTTTTTT
>14|.|TRBV12-5|TRBJ2-1|.
CASALGSAYNEQFF
TGTGCTAGTGCCCTAGGATCCGCCTACAATGAGCAGTTCTTC
>15|.|TRBV7-2|TRBJ2-3|.
CASSLVVISTDTQYF
TGTGCCAGCAGCTTAGTGGTAATAAGCACAGATACGCAGTATTTT